The entry below gives a single T cell receptor beta chain sequence along with its context. The sample originates from a study of blood T cell repertoires in COVID-19. Original processing notes: Researchers report that nucleated cell counts were estimated from reference gene primer amplification. Data came from immunoSEQ multiplex PCR; TCRdb stores just in-frame clones and leaves some out. V, J and clone size derive from that table, while D and trimming were established from the DNA sequence. The data show fewer than 350,000 clones, with 88% seen just once and approximately 1% held by the top ten. Germline V CDR1 and CDR2: LNHDA, SQIVND (reference sequence). The V and J ends lost 5 bases and 12 bases respectively, with 16 bases between them. This CDR3 is 13 amino acids long. Across about 22 US areas, participants ranged in age from about 18 to 90 years. Cohorts were based on clinical histories the participants reported. What the recovered Cohort 3 donors had was two negative PCRs, clearance, or symptom resolution.

J is TRBJ1-4 and V is TRBV19; D not resolved. The receptor was isolated from a woman in her thirties who had recovered from COVID-19. The sequenced sample was PBMCs or T cells enriched from blood (not recorded which). The CDR3 nucleotides read TGTGCCAGTAGTTTGTTCGGTTATCAGGAACTGTTTTTT. Amino acids: CASSLFGYQELFF.